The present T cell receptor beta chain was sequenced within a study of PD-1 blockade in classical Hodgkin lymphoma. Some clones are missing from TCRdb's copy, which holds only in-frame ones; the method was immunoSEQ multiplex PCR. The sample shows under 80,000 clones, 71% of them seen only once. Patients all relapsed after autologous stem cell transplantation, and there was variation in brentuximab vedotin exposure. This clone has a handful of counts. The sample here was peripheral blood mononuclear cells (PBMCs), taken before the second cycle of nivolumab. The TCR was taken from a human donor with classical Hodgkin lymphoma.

CDR3 sequence (DNA): TGTGCCAGCAGGCGAGACAGGGCGGCTGGCTACACCTTC. Protein: CASRRDRAAGYTF. The chain uses TRBV6-1 and TRBJ1-2, with TRBD1 identical over 7 bases. The CDR3 has 13 amino acids. With 6 bases clipped from V and 7 bases from J, the junction kept 8 bases outside the gene matches. Per germline, CDR1 MNHNS and CDR2 SASEGT.